This T cell receptor beta chain derives from a study of T cell changes during pregnancy in multiple sclerosis. Germline loops: CDR1 SGHVS, CDR2 FQNEAQ. V was clipped by 5 bases and J by 3 bases; unmatched bases: 11. The CDR3 covers 17 residues. Produced via immunoSEQ multiplex PCR; TCRdb's table is partial and in-frame only. The table includes some 60,000 clones, about 85% detected once. V is TRBV7-8 and J is TRBJ1-5; 9 bases agree with TRBD1. The material was CD4+ T cells from peripheral blood mononuclear cells, obtained in the third trimester of pregnancy. This sequence was found in a female donor with multiple sclerosis, enrolled in a pregnancy study. CDR3 in amino acids: CASSPRWDRDYNQPQHF. The DNA of the CDR3 is TGTGCCAGCAGCCCCAGATGGGACAGGGACTACAATCAGCCCCAGCATTTT.